This T cell receptor (beta chain) was sequenced during a study of T cell responses to AZD1222 COVID-19 vaccine. Study outcomes and limitations: The study sampled repertoires only after the peak T cell response. Spike-wide vaccine-associated CD4 TCRs dominated at 160-218 and 743-854.

Some clones are missing from TCRdb's copy, which holds only in-frame ones; the method was immunoSEQ multiplex PCR. The sample contains around 150,000 clones, 85% to 95% of which appear only once. The V end lost 4 bases, the J end lost 3 bases, and 12 bases lay between the germline ends. The CDR3 runs 13 residues. Germline lookup yields CDR1 SQVTM and CDR2 ANQGSEA. As for this clone: The antigen remains unidentified.

The sample in question was peripheral blood, obtained 28 days after the second AZD1222 dose. The chain links TRBV29-1 to TRBJ1-2; a possible D gene is TRBD1 (6 bases). The clonotype comes from an adult who received the AZD1222 COVID-19 vaccine. The CDR3 bases are TGCAGCGTTGCCAGACAGGTAGACTATGGCTACACCTTC. This codes for CSVARQVDYGYTF. Filled out from reference TRBV29-1 and TRBJ1-2, the complete variable domain reads SAVISQKPSRDICQRGTSLTIQCQVDSQVTMMFWYRQQPGQSLTLIATANQGSEATYESGFVIDKFPISRPNLTFSTLTVSNMSPEDSSIYLCSVARQVDYGYTFGSGTRLTVV.